This passage covers 13 T cell receptor beta chains from one sample sequenced in a study of T cell responses to AZD1222 COVID-19 vaccine. Using immunoSEQ multiplex PCR, the repertoire was profiled, and TCRdb retains in-frame clones only, with some absent. The data hold 90,000 or so clones, with about 88% observed a single time. This specimen consisted of peripheral blood, obtained on day 0 of AZD1222 vaccination. The origin of the receptors is an adult in good health.

This clone was seen just once. The same CDR3 can be traced to other DNA sequences in this sample. The rearrangement joins TRBV7-3 to TRBJ1-1; TRBD1 is a possible D gene (6 bases). V was pared by 2 bases and J by 2 bases, with 9 bases between. CDR1 and CDR2 (germline): SGHTA, FQGTGA. The CDR3 is 14 residues long. In DNA form, the CDR3 reads TGTGCCAGCAGCTTACAGGGGAGAAACACTGAAGCTTTCTTT. Amino acids: CASSLQGRNTEAFF.

The chain employs TRBV11-2 and TRBJ1-1, with D possibly being TRBD1 (5 bases). CDR3 length equals 13 residues. Germline CDR1 is SGHAT and CDR2 is FQNNGV. V was trimmed by 3 bases and J by 4 bases, leaving 9 bases between them. CDR3 loop: CASSLGGATEAFF. CDR3 DNA: TGTGCCAGCAGCTTGGGAGGGGCCACTGAAGCTTTCTTT.

The V call is TRBV19, the J call TRBJ2-1; D call uncertain. Germline CDR1 is LNHDA and CDR2 is SQIVND (reference sequence). The V end was cut by 3 bases, the J end by 4 bases, with 10 bases between. This CDR3 has 14 residues. CDR3 bases: TGTGCCAGTAGTATGCAGTCATCATACAATGAGCAGTTCTTC. Amino acids: CASSMQSSYNEQFF.

The chain recombines TRBV19 with TRBJ1-4; weak D call: TRBD1 (5 bases). CDR1 is LNHDA, CDR2 SQIVND, per germline (reference sequence). V lost 5 bases, J lost 5 bases, and 12 bases lay in between. This CDR3 comprises 14 residues. CDR3 nucleotide sequence: TGTGCCAGTAGTTCAACTCCAGGGAATGAAAAACTGTTTTTT. Encoded protein: CASSSTPGNEKLFF. The full variable domain, in which reference TRBV19 and TRBJ1-4 provide the parts outside the CDR3, is DGGITQSPKYLFRKEGQNVTLSCEQNLNHDAMYWYRQDPGQGLRLIYYSQIVNDFQKGDIAEGYSVSREKKESFPLTVTSAQKNPTAFYLCASSSTPGNEKLFFGSGTQLSVL.

The chain employs TRBV7-2 and TRBJ1-3; D is undetermined. The CDR3 loop spans 16 amino acids. Germline-derived CDR1 and CDR2 are SGHTA and FQGNSA. Trimming removed 2 bases from V and 0 bases from J, with 11 bases in between. The CDR3 sequence is CASSLNPAFSGNTIYF. As DNA, the CDR3 is TGTGCCAGCAGCTTAAACCCGGCTTTCTCTGGAAACACCATATATTTT. The full variable domain, with the rest looked up from reference TRBV7-2 and TRBJ1-3, is GAGVSQSPSNKVTEKGKDVELRCDPISGHTALYWYRQSLGQGLEFLIYFQGNSAPDKSGLPSDRFSAERTGGSVSTLTIQRTQQEDSAVYLCASSLNPAFSGNTIYFGEGSWLTVV.

In this sample, this clone turned up once. The gene calls are TRBV6-2 or TRBV6-3 and TRBJ2-7; a weak D match, TRBD2 (5 bases). Germline V gene sequence: CDR1 MNHEY, CDR2 SVGEGT. V lost 6 bases and J lost 7, with 13 bases in between. The CDR3 runs 12 residues. CDR3 in amino acids: CASSLAVREQYF. DNA for the CDR3: TGTGCCAGCAGCCTAGCCGTGAGGGAGCAGTACTTC.

V is TRBV6-5 and J is TRBJ2-7, with 11 bases lining up with TRBD1. Germline CDR1 and CDR2: MNHEY and SVGAGI. The CDR3 runs 14 residues. V lost 6 bases to trimming and J lost 4 bases; unmatched junction nucleotides: 5. The CDR3 spells CASSLGTGGYEQYF. CDR3 nucleotide sequence: TGTGCCAGCAGCCTCGGGACAGGGGGATACGAGCAGTACTTC.

The table lists this clone with a count of one. V gene TRBV4-3 combines with J gene TRBJ2-2, with 11 bases matching TRBD2. There are 16 residues in the CDR3. The germline gives CDR1 LGHNA, CDR2 YSLEER. V shed 5 bases, J shed 2 bases, and the junction held 4 bases outside the gene matches. CDR3 residues: CASSYTSGGNTGELFF. CDR3 bases: TGCGCCAGCAGCTATACTAGCGGGGGAAACACCGGGGAGCTGTTTTTT.

The V call is TRBV19, the J call TRBJ1-3; D is unclear. Germline V gene lookup returns CDR1 LNHDA and CDR2 SQIVND (reference sequence). The CDR3 extends over 13 amino acids. Trimming stripped 7 bases from V and 5 bases from J, with 12 bases between. CDR3 in DNA: TGTGCCAGTAACGGGCCTCTTCGAAACACCATATATTTT. This sequence encodes CASNGPLRNTIYF.

The chain carries TRBV7-9 and TRBJ2-3; 7 positions agree with TRBD1. Germline V CDR1 and CDR2: SEHNR, FQNEAQ (reference sequence). The length of the CDR3 is 15 residues. The J segment lost 3 bases and the V segment lost 4 bases, leaving 7 bases of the junction unmatched. CDR3 DNA sequence: TGTGCCAGCAGCTCTTACAGGGGTGCGACAGATACGCAGTATTTT. This codes for CASSSYRGATDTQYF.

The chain carries TRBV6-5 and TRBJ2-3; the match to TRBD1 covers 9 bases. Germline CDR1 MNHEY, CDR2 SVGAGI. The CDR3 sequence is 14 residues long. The ends lost 0 bases at V and 6 bases at J; junction bases unmatched: 1. Written as DNA, the CDR3 is TGTGCCAGCAGTTACTCCGACAGGGGGGATACGCAGTATTTT. Amino acids: CASSYSDRGDTQYF.

The chain uses TRBV12-3 or TRBV12-4 and TRBJ1-5; a weak D match, TRBD1 (5 bases). This CDR3 region has 13 residues. Trimming cost V 7 bases and J 6 bases, with 13 bases left between them. This chain's CDR3 is CASTQRGGQPQHF. The CDR3 DNA reads TGTGCCAGCACCCAAAGGGGCGGTCAGCCCCAGCATTTT.

The chain employs TRBV13 and TRBJ2-7; 7 nucleotides align to TRBD1. From germline, CDR1 is PRHDT and CDR2 FYEKMQ (reference sequence). J gave up 0 bases and V 5 bases, and 7 bases lay outside the gene matches. This CDR3 region has 15 residues. For the CDR3, the DNA is TGTGCCAGCAGCGGCCGGGACAGCAGCTCCTACGAGCAGTACTTC. This sequence encodes CASSGRDSSSYEQYF.